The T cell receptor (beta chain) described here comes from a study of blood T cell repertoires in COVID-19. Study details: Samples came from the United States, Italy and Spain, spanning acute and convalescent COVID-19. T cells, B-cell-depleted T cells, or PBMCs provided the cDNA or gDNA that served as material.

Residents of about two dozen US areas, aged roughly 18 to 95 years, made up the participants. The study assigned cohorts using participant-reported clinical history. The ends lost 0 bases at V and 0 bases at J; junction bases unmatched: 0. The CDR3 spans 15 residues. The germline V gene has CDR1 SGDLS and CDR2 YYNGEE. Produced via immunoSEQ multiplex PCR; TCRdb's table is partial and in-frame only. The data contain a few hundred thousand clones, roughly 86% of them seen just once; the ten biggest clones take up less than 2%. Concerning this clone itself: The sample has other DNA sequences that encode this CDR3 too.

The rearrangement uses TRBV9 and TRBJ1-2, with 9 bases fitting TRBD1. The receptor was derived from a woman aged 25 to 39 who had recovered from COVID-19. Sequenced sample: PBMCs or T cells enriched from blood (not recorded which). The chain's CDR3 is CASSVGQGANYGYTF. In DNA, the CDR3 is TGTGCCAGCAGCGTAGGACAGGGGGCTAACTATGGCTACACCTTC.